Listed below are T cell receptor beta chains from one sample, sequenced in a study of cytomegalovirus exposure and HLA in healthy donors. TCRdb's copy holds only in-frame clones and misses some; the assay was immunoSEQ multiplex PCR. Here the sample spans nearly 110,000 clones, roughly nine tenths being singletons. The source material was PBMCs. Every receptor here comes from a woman aged 18-29 years in good health and CMV-seropositive. CDR3s include the opening cysteine and the closing phenylalanine or tryptophan. The order of the fields is clone size, V gene, J gene, D gene, CDR3 DNA, CDR3 protein. D genes are given only for firm matches. Some rows mark clone size as missing; the rest say once, few, many or name a class of expanded clone.

abundance: .
v_gene: TRBV15
j_gene: TRBJ2-7
d_gene: TRBD1
CDR3nt: TGTGCCACCAGCAGGAAAGGACAGGCCTCCTACGAGCAGTACTTC
CDR3aa: CATSRKGQASYEQYF

abundance: .
v_gene: TRBV18
j_gene: TRBJ1-6
d_gene: .
CDR3nt: TGTGCCAGCTCACGAGAACCCTATAATTCACCCCTCCACTTT
CDR3aa: CASSREPYNSPLHF

abundance: .
v_gene: TRBV5-1
j_gene: TRBJ2-2
d_gene: .
CDR3nt: TGCGCCAGCAGCTTCCAGTACGCGAACACCGGGGAGCTGTTTTTT
CDR3aa: CASSFQYANTGELFF

abundance: few
v_gene: TRBV7-2
j_gene: TRBJ2-2
d_gene: .
CDR3nt: TGTGCCAGCACCTCCAGGGTGATCACGAACACCGGGGAGCTGTTTTTT
CDR3aa: CASTSRVITNTGELFF

abundance: .
v_gene: TRBV6-5
j_gene: TRBJ2-5
d_gene: TRBD2
CDR3nt: TGTGCCAGCTCGCGGGGGGTGGTGTCAGAGACCCAGTACTTC
CDR3aa: CASSRGVVSETQYF

abundance: .
v_gene: TRBV23-1
j_gene: TRBJ2-6
d_gene: .
CDR3nt: TGCGCCAGCAGTCAGTCACCTAACAGGGCTGGGGCCAACGTCCTGACTTTC
CDR3aa: CASSQSPNRAGANVLTF

abundance: once
v_gene: TRBV6-5
j_gene: TRBJ1-4
d_gene: .
CDR3nt: TGTGCCAGCAGTTTGGACACCAACTTTGAAAAACTGTTTTTT
CDR3aa: CASSLDTNFEKLFF

abundance: .
v_gene: TRBV10-2
j_gene: TRBJ1-3
d_gene: .
CDR3nt: TGCGCCAGCAGTGATATGTGGCAGGGCTCTGGAAACACCATATATTTT
CDR3aa: CASSDMWQGSGNTIYF

abundance: .
v_gene: TRBV2
j_gene: TRBJ1-6
d_gene: .
CDR3nt: TGTGCCACCCGGGTTTACGCTTCACCCCTCCACTTT
CDR3aa: CATRVYASPLHF

abundance: once
v_gene: TRBV7-2
j_gene: TRBJ1-4
d_gene: .
CDR3nt: TGTGCCAGCAGCTTGGGCAGGGGCAATGAAAAACTGTTTTTT
CDR3aa: CASSLGRGNEKLFF

abundance: .
v_gene: TRBV4-1
j_gene: TRBJ1-2
d_gene: .
CDR3nt: TGCGCCAGCAGCCAAGGCGTTAATACCCATTGGGGCTACACCTTC
CDR3aa: CASSQGVNTHWGYTF

abundance: .
v_gene: TRBV6-5
j_gene: TRBJ2-3
d_gene: TRBD1
CDR3nt: TGTGCCAGCAGTCAGCTGGGACAGGGGGCCGGTACGCAGTATTTT
CDR3aa: CASSQLGQGAGTQYF

abundance: .
v_gene: TRBV9
j_gene: TRBJ2-3
d_gene: TRBD2
CDR3nt: TGTGCCAGCCAGCGGGGGAGCACAGATACGCAGTATTTT
CDR3aa: CASQRGSTDTQYF

abundance: .
v_gene: TRBV13
j_gene: TRBJ2-7
d_gene: TRBD2
CDR3nt: TGTGCCAGCAGCTCTCGGGCTAGCGGGCTCGACGAGCAGTACTTC
CDR3aa: CASSSRASGLDEQYF

abundance: .
v_gene: TRBV7-2
j_gene: TRBJ2-5
d_gene: TRBD1
CDR3nt: TGTGCCAGCAGCACCCTGACAGGGCCCAAAGAGACCCAGTACTTC
CDR3aa: CASSTLTGPKETQYF

abundance: .
v_gene: TRBV6-1
j_gene: TRBJ2-3
d_gene: TRBD2
CDR3nt: TGTGCCAGCAGAGAATCTAGCGGGGACCTACCTAGCACAGATACGCAGTATTTT
CDR3aa: CASRESSGDLPSTDTQYF

abundance: .
v_gene: TRBV27
j_gene: TRBJ1-1
d_gene: .
CDR3nt: TGTGCCAGCAGCCCATCCTCGGGATTAACAGGGTATTGGGGTGAAGCTTTCTTT
CDR3aa: CASSPSSGLTGYWGEAFF

abundance: .
v_gene: TRBV27
j_gene: TRBJ2-3
d_gene: TRBD2
CDR3nt: TGTGCCAGCAGTTTAAGGGGACTAGCGGGGCTCACAGATACGCAGTATTTT
CDR3aa: CASSLRGLAGLTDTQYF

abundance: .
v_gene: TRBV10-3
j_gene: TRBJ1-1
d_gene: .
CDR3nt: TGTGCCATCAGTGATTCTACAACAGGTCTGAACACTGAAGCTTTCTTT
CDR3aa: CAISDSTTGLNTEAFF

abundance: .
v_gene: TRBV19
j_gene: TRBJ2-5
d_gene: .
CDR3nt: TGTGCCACCAGGGGCTCTAGGATGGAGACCCAGTACTTC
CDR3aa: CATRGSRMETQYF

abundance: .
v_gene: TRBV28
j_gene: TRBJ2-3
d_gene: .
CDR3nt: TGTGCCAGCAGTTTAGGCGGGCCGAATACGCAGTATTTT
CDR3aa: CASSLGGPNTQYF

abundance: .
v_gene: TRBV28
j_gene: TRBJ1-2
d_gene: .
CDR3nt: TGTGCCAGCAGTGCATACAGGAAACCCAACTATGGCTACACCTTC
CDR3aa: CASSAYRKPNYGYTF

abundance: once
v_gene: TRBV27
j_gene: TRBJ2-1
d_gene: TRBD2
CDR3nt: TGTGCCAGCAGTTTCCGGGGGGGGCGACTTGAGCAGTTCTTC
CDR3aa: CASSFRGGRLEQFF